The present TCR beta chain was sequenced within a study of beta chain features in type 1 diabetes. Findings of the study overall: In all four CD4+ subsets, TCRB CDR3 length was significantly, moderately reduced in type 1 diabetes. Junctions at VDJ sites from type 1 diabetes patients had fewer insertions and more deletions.

V was trimmed by 7 bases and J by 4 bases, leaving 18 bases between them. The germline V gene encodes CDR1 MNHEY and CDR2 SMNVEV (reference sequence). The CDR3 has 15 amino acids. Central memory, naive, regulatory and stem cell-like memory CD4+ cells were sorted by CD45RO/CCR7/CD25/CD127/CD95/CD27. The investigators reverse transcribed all of the isolated RNA, so they sequenced expressed TCRB transcripts. Sequencing was performed with immunoSEQ multiplex PCR; in TCRdb, only in-frame clones are kept and a portion is missing. The sample lists 640,000 or so clones, 10% to 15% occurring once. Note on this clone: The antigen is unknown.

The sequence came from a man between 18 and 35 years old with type 1 diabetes. The genes are TRBV27 and TRBJ2-3; a possible D gene is TRBD2 (6 bases). Input material: naive CD4+ T cells from blood. CDR3 sequence (DNA): TGTGCCAGCACCTCATTCATGCGGGGTCCAGATACGCAGTATTTT. This translates into CASTSFMRGPDTQYF.